Shown below are 28 T cell receptor beta chains from a single sample sequenced in a study of shared clonotypes between healthy human individuals. TCRdb's table, derived via immunoSEQ multiplex PCR, lists solely in-frame clones and lacks some. Of 550,000 to 700,000 clones listed, approximately 73% were seen once; the top ten hold roughly 1.9%. The sequenced sample was memory CD4+ T cells sorted from blood. Subset defined: CD45RA-negative fraction. The receptors come from a woman in her 30s in good health.

V usage is TRBV25-1 and J usage is TRBJ2-3, with unresolved D. V lost 8 bases and J 2 bases, leaving 17 bases between the germline ends. There are 15 residues in the CDR3. Germline lookup yields CDR1 MGHDK and CDR2 SYGVNS. The CDR3 sequence: CASLEVSSHTDTQYF. CDR3 bases: TGTGCCAGCCTCGAGGTAAGTTCCCACACAGATACGCAGTATTTT.

In DNA form, the CDR3 reads TGCGCCAGCAGCTTGCCCGCAGAGGGTACTGAAGCTTTCTTT. Translation: CASSLPAEGTEAFF. The rearrangement uses TRBV5-1 and TRBJ1-1; D remains ambiguous. Germline lookup yields CDR1 SGHRS and CDR2 YFSETQ. The germline V and J ends were trimmed by 1 base and 5 bases, with 12 bases remaining between them. The CDR3 has 14 amino acids.

The CDR3 reads CASSYRQPDYNEQFF. In DNA, the CDR3 is TGTGCCAGCAGTTACAGGCAGCCTGACTACAATGAGCAGTTCTTC. The rearrangement joins TRBV6-6 to TRBJ2-1, with D unresolved. The CDR3 is made up of 15 amino acids. V was shortened by 2 bases and J by 3 bases, with 11 bases between the two germline ends. Looked up from germline, CDR1 is MNHNY and CDR2 is SVGAGI (reference sequence).

V usage is TRBV30 and J usage is TRBJ2-2; 8 bases are shared with TRBD1. CDR3 length: 14 amino acids. V was pared by 3 bases and J by 6 bases, with 6 bases of the junction left unmatched. Germline CDR1 reads GTSNPN; CDR2 reads SVGIG (reference sequence). In DNA, the CDR3 is TGTGCCTGGAGCGAGGACAGGGTAGCCGGGGAGCTGTTTTTT. This codes for CAWSEDRVAGELFF.

This rearrangement joins TRBV12-5 to TRBJ1-5; D unresolved. From germline, CDR1 is LGHNT and CDR2 FRNRAP. Trimming stripped 7 bases from V and 5 bases from J, with 9 bases between. CDR3 length: 12 amino acids. The CDR3 sequence is CASASGDQPQHF. As DNA, the CDR3 is TGTGCTAGTGCTTCCGGGGATCAGCCCCAGCATTTT.

The chain combines TRBV19 with TRBJ1-5; D may be TRBD1 (6 bases). The germline V gene has CDR1 LNHDA and CDR2 SQIVND (reference sequence). Deletions cut 1 base from V and 3 bases from J, with 16 bases between. This CDR3 is 17 amino acids long. CDR3 in amino acids: CASSIGPGPGANQPQHF. In DNA form, the CDR3 reads TGTGCCAGTAGTATAGGGCCGGGCCCGGGGGCCAATCAGCCCCAGCATTTT.

This clone was seen a few times. The J gene is TRBJ2-7, the V gene TRBV29-1; 13 bases map to TRBD2. The CDR3 is 14 residues long. Looked up from germline, CDR1 is SQVTM and CDR2 is ANQGSEA. V gave up 6 bases and J gave up 0 bases; unmatched junction bases: 2. CDR3 nucleotide sequence: TGCAGCGTGGGACTAGCGGGACCCTCCTACGAGCAGTACTTC. It encodes CSVGLAGPSYEQYF.

The V and J genes are TRBV7-3 and TRBJ2-1, with a weak D call TRBD2 (6 bases). The germline V and J ends were trimmed by 2 bases and 2 bases, with 10 bases remaining between them. There are 15 residues in the CDR3. Germline CDR1 and CDR2: SGHTA and FQGTGA. The CDR3 coding sequence is TGTGCCAGCAGCTTACATAGCGGTCCCTACAATGAGCAGTTCTTC. Translating gives CASSLHSGPYNEQFF. The whole variable domain, remainder taken from reference TRBV7-3 and TRBJ2-1, is GAGVSQTPSNKVTEKGKYVELRCDPISGHTALYWYRQSLGQGPEFLIYFQGTGAADDSGLPNDRFFAVRPEGSVSTLKIQRTERGDSAVYLCASSLHSGPYNEQFFGPGTRLTVL.

This clone turned up a few times. The chain uses TRBV19 and TRBJ2-4, with 8 bases that match TRBD1. Unmatched junction bases numbered 5, after V lost 5 bases and J lost 2 bases. CDR3 size: 15 residues. Germline-derived CDR1 and CDR2 are LNHDA and SQIVND (reference sequence). CDR3 nucleotides: TGTGCCAGTAGTCCGAGGACAGGGCCCAAAAACATTCAGTACTTC. As protein: CASSPRTGPKNIQYF.

The chain recombines TRBV28 with TRBJ2-7; 7 nucleotides line up with TRBD1. Germline loops: CDR1 MDHEN, CDR2 SYDVKM. The CDR3 is 14 residues long. The V and J ends lost 4 bases and 9 bases, in that order; junction bases with no gene match: 12. The CDR3 sequence is CASSSRGQFLGQYF. Written as DNA, the CDR3 is TGTGCCAGCAGTTCGAGGGGACAGTTCTTAGGGCAGTACTTC. The full variable domain, with the rest looked up from reference TRBV28 and TRBJ2-7, is DVKVTQSSRYLVKRTGEKVFLECVQDMDHENMFWYRQDPGLGLRLIYFSYDVKMKEKGDIPEGYSVSREKKERFSLILESASTNQTSMYLCASSSRGQFLGQYFGPGTRLTVT.

This clone was picked up many times. J is TRBJ1-4 and V is TRBV30, with D possibly matching TRBD1 (5 bases). Germline V gene data show CDR1 as GTSNPN and CDR2 as SVGIG (reference sequence). The CDR3 consists of 13 residues. With 2 bases removed from V and 4 bases from J, the gap between germline ends came to 8 bases. CDR3 nucleotides: TGTGCCTGGAGTCGACAGATTAATGAAAAACTGTTTTTT. Amino acid sequence: CAWSRQINEKLFF.

This chain joins TRBV6-4 and TRBJ2-7; D remains unclear. Trimming removed 4 bases from V and 6 bases from J, with 13 bases in between. CDR3 length: 13 amino acids. The germline V gene has CDR1 MRHNA and CDR2 SNTAGT. The CDR3 DNA sequence: TGTGCCAGCAGTGCCACACCGTTGAGCGAGCAGTACTTC. Its translation: CASSATPLSEQYF.

Comment on this clone: Different DNA sequences within this sample yield the same CDR3. J is TRBJ2-7 and V is TRBV7-9; 12 bases map to TRBD2. The CDR3 loop spans 14 amino acids. The V gene end was trimmed by 5 bases and the J gene end by 4 bases; junction bases not matched to a gene: 3. Germline V gene lookup returns CDR1 SEHNR and CDR2 FQNEAQ (reference sequence). CDR3 amino acids: CASSLGLAGYEQYF. The CDR3 nucleotides read TGTGCCAGCAGCCTCGGACTAGCGGGGTACGAGCAGTACTTC.

The V call is TRBV19, the J call TRBJ1-5, with D perhaps TRBD1 (5 bases). V lost 4 bases to trimming and J lost 7 bases, with 14 bases between them. CDR1 is LNHDA, CDR2 SQIVND, per germline (reference sequence). This CDR3 is built from 14 residues. CDR3 DNA sequence: TGTGCCAGTAGTAGACAGAGGGCGGGCCAGCCCCAGCATTTT. Amino acid sequence: CASSRQRAGQPQHF.

This rearrangement joins TRBV2 to TRBJ1-4; D is possibly TRBD1 (6 bases). Germline V gives CDR1 SNHLY, CDR2 FYNNEI. This CDR3 is built from 14 residues. V lost 6 bases to trimming and J lost 4 bases, with 12 bases between them. In DNA form, the CDR3 reads TGTGCCAGCAGAGGACAGAGGAGTAATGAAAAACTGTTTTTT. Translated: CASRGQRSNEKLFF.

This chain uses TRBV28 with TRBJ2-1; 7 nucleotides line up with TRBD1. Per germline, CDR1 MDHEN and CDR2 SYDVKM. V gave up 2 bases and J gave up 10 bases; unmatched junction bases: 11. The CDR3 totals 15 residues. The CDR3 bases are TGTGCCAGCAGTTTACGTGTATCAGGGGGTGGCGAGCAGTTCTTC. Protein: CASSLRVSGGGEQFF.

The chain recombines TRBV28 with TRBJ2-5; 9 bases fit TRBD1. The CDR3 is made up of 15 amino acids. The V gene end was trimmed by 5 bases and the J gene end by 2 bases; junction bases not matched to a gene: 6. The V gene's germline CDR1 is MDHEN and CDR2 SYDVKM. CDR3 DNA: TGTGCCAGCAGTCCCGGGACAGGGTATCAAGAGACCCAGTACTTC. This gives the protein CASSPGTGYQETQYF.

The chain employs TRBV6-6 and TRBJ1-1; perhaps TRBD1 as D (5 bases). The CDR3 consists of 13 residues. Per the germline V gene, CDR1 is MNHNY and CDR2 is SVGAGI (reference sequence). Between the trimmed V and J ends, which lost 5 bases and 7 bases, there was a span of 14 bases. CDR3 region: CASSQGPGLEAFF. The CDR3 DNA is TGTGCCAGCAGTCAGGGCCCCGGGCTTGAAGCTTTCTTT.

This clone came up a few times. The chain couples TRBV6-5 to TRBJ1-1; D gene ambiguous. The CDR3 covers 12 residues. Germline lookup yields CDR1 MNHEY and CDR2 SVGAGI. Between the trimmed V and J ends, which lost 7 bases and 0 bases, there was a span of 6 bases. CDR3 coding DNA: TGTGCCAGCAAAAGGATGAACACTGAAGCTTTCTTT. Amino acid sequence: CASKRMNTEAFF.

Only a few counts were recorded for this clone. This chain links TRBV6-5 with TRBJ2-5; D is undetermined. CDR1 and CDR2 (germline): MNHEY, SVGAGI. The CDR3 is 12 residues long. V gave up 4 bases and J gave up 7 bases, with 10 bases separating them. In DNA form, the CDR3 reads TGTGCCAGCAGTTCGCCTGGCTTGACCCAGTACTTC. Encoded protein: CASSSPGLTQYF.

This chain connects TRBV2 to TRBJ2-1, with D possibly being TRBD1 (5 bases). Germline V CDR1 and CDR2: SNHLY, FYNNEI. The V end lost 4 bases, the J end lost 4 bases, and 14 bases lay between the germline ends. The CDR3 runs to 15 residues. The CDR3 protein is CASSVGPPGYNEQFF. The CDR3 nucleotides are TGTGCCAGCAGTGTCGGACCCCCAGGGTACAATGAGCAGTTCTTC.

J is TRBJ2-1 and V is TRBV4-2; D uncertain. The length of the CDR3 is 12 residues. CDR1 is LGHNA and CDR2 is YNFKEQ in the germline V gene. V lost 0 bases and J 4 bases, leaving 1 base between the germline ends. This chain's CDR3 is CASSQDYNEQFF. The CDR3 DNA sequence: TGTGCCAGCAGCCAAGATTACAATGAGCAGTTCTTC.

In regard to this clone: Since a much larger clone is just one base distant, this may be a read error. Distinct nucleotide sequences in the sample also encode this CDR3. The chain links TRBV27 to TRBJ2-5, with TRBD1 identical over 11 bases. The CDR3 has 13 amino acids. The V and J ends lost 6 bases and 5 bases, in that order; junction bases with no gene match: 2. Germline CDR1 and CDR2: MNHEY and SMNVEV (reference sequence). The CDR3 spells CASRRTGGETQYF. For the CDR3, the DNA is TGTGCCAGCAGGCGGACAGGGGGCGAGACCCAGTACTTC.

Remarks on this clone: The sample contains more than one DNA sequence encoding this CDR3. The chain recombines TRBV5-1 with TRBJ2-3; 8 positions match TRBD2. With 0 bases clipped from V and 3 bases from J, the junction kept 6 bases outside the gene matches. The CDR3 runs 16 residues. Germline lookup yields CDR1 SGHRS and CDR2 YFSETQ. DNA for the CDR3: TGCGCCAGCAGCTTGGGTCTAGCGGGTCCTACAGATACGCAGTATTTT. It codes for CASSLGLAGPTDTQYF.

The chain recombines TRBV2 with TRBJ2-3; no clear D. Trimming removed 3 bases from V and 6 bases from J, with 16 bases in between. Germline V gene lookup returns CDR1 SNHLY and CDR2 FYNNEI. The CDR3 covers 15 residues. This CDR3 reads CASSDGSDTTDTQYF. The CDR3 DNA follows: TGTGCCAGCAGTGATGGTTCCGACACAACGGATACGCAGTATTTT. Combining the CDR3 with reference TRBV2 and TRBJ2-3 gives the whole variable domain EPEVTQTPSHQVTQMGQEVILRCVPISNHLYFYWYRQILGQKVEFLVSFYNNEISEKSEIFDDQFSVERPDGSNFTLKIRSTKLEDSAMYFCASSDGSDTTDTQYFGPGTRLTVL.

The CDR3 region is CASSLARGRETQYF. In nucleotides, the CDR3 is TGTGCCAGCAGCTTGGCCCGCGGACGTGAGACCCAGTACTTC. This chain links TRBV5-4 with TRBJ2-5, with D unresolved. The CDR3 loop spans 14 amino acids. The V gene's germline CDR1 is SGHNT and CDR2 YYREEE (reference sequence). The V and J ends lost 0 bases and 5 bases respectively, with 11 bases between them.

This clone showed up just a few times. Other DNA sequences of this sample code for an identical CDR3. This chain joins TRBV6-1 and TRBJ2-7; 7 positions agree with TRBD1. The CDR3 has 13 residues. CDR1 MNHNS and CDR2 SASEGT come from the germline V gene. V lost 5 bases, J lost 2 bases, and 3 bases stayed unmatched. The CDR3 here is CASSKTGAYEQYF. The CDR3 DNA reads TGTGCCAGCAGTAAAACAGGGGCCTACGAGCAGTACTTC.

The V gene is TRBV5-4, the J gene TRBJ2-5; 10 bases are a match to TRBD1. This CDR3 spans 15 amino acids. V dropped 4 bases and J dropped 5; count of bases not matched to a gene: 8. In germline, CDR1 is SGHNT, CDR2 YYREEE (reference sequence). CDR3 residues: CASSTETGGGETQYF. CDR3 bases: TGTGCCAGCAGCACGGAGACAGGGGGCGGGGAGACCCAGTACTTC.